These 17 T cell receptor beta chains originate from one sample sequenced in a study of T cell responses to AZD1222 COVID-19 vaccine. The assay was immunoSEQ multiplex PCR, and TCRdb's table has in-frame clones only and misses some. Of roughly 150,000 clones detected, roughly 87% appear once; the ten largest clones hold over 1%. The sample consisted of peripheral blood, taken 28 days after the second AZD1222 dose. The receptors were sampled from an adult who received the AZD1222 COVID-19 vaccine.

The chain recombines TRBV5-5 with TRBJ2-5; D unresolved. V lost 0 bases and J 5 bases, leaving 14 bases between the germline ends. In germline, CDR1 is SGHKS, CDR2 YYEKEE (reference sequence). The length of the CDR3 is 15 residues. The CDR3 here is CASSLALGFGETQYF. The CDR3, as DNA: TGTGCCAGCAGCTTGGCCTTGGGGTTTGGGGAGACCCAGTACTTC.

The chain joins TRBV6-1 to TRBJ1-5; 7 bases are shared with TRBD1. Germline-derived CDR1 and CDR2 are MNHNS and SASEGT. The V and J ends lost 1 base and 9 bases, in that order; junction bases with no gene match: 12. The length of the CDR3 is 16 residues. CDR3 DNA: TGTGCCAGCAGTGAAGACGAGGGGGCAGGGTTAGGGCCCCAGCATTTT. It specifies CASSEDEGAGLGPQHF.

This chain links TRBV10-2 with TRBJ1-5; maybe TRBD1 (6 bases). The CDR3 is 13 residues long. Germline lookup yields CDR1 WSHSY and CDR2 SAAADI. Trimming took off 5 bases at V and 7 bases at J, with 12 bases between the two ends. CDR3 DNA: TGCGCCAGCAGTCAGGGGTGGCGACAGCCCCAGCATTTT. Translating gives CASSQGWRQPQHF.

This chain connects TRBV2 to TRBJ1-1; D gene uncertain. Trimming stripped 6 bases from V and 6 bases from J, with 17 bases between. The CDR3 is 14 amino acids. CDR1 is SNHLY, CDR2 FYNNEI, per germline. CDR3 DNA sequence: TGTGCCAGCAGGGGAGAGGTTTCGGCCCCTGAAGCTTTCTTT. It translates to CASRGEVSAPEAFF. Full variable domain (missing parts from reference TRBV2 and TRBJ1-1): EPEVTQTPSHQVTQMGQEVILRCVPISNHLYFYWYRQILGQKVEFLVSFYNNEISEKSEIFDDQFSVERPDGSNFTLKIRSTKLEDSAMYFCASRGEVSAPEAFFGQGTRLTVV.

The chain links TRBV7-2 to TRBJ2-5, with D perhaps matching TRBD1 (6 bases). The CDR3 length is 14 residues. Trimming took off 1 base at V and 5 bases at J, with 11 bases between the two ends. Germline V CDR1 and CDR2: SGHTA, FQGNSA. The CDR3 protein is CASSLVTGSETQYF. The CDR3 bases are TGTGCCAGCAGCTTAGTTACAGGGTCGGAGACCCAGTACTTC.

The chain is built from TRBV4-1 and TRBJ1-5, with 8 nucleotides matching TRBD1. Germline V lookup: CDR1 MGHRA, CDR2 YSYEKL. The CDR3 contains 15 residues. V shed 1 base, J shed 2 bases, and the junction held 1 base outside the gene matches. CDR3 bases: TGCGCCAGCAGCCAAGTACAGGGGGGCAATCAGCCCCAGCATTTT. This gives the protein CASSQVQGGNQPQHF.

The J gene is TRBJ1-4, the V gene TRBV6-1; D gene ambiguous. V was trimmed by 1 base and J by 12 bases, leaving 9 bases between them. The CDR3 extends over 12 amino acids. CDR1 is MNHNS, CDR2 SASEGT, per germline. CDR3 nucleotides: TGTGCCAGCAGTGAAGTCGGAATTGAACTGTTTTTT. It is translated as CASSEVGIELFF.

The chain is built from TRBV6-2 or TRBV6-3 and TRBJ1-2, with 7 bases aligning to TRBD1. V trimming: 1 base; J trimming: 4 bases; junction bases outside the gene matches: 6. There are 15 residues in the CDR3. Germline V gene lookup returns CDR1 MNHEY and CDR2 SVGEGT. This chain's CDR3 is CASSYWKQGPYGYTF. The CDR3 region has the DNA TGTGCCAGCAGTTACTGGAAACAGGGGCCCTATGGCTACACCTTC.

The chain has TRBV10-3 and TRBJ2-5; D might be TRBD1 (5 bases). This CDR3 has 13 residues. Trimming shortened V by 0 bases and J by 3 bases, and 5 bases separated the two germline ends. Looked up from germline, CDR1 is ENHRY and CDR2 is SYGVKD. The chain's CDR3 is CAISESTEETQYF. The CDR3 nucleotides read TGTGCCATCAGTGAGTCGACAGAAGAGACCCAGTACTTC.

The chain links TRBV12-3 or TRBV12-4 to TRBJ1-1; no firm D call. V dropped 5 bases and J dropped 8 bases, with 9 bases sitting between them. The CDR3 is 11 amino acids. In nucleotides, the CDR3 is TGTGCCAGCAGTCTGACGGCGGAAGCTTTCTTT. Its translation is CASSLTAEAFF.

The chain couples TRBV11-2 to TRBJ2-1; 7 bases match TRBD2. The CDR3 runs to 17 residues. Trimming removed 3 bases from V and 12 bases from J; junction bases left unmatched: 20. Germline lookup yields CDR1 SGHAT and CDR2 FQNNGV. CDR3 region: CASSFVWAGGTATGQFF. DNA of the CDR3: TGTGCCAGCAGCTTTGTCTGGGCCGGGGGGACCGCTACAGGGCAGTTCTTC. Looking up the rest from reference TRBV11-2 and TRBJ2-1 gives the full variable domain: EAGVAQSPRYKIIEKRQSVAFWCNPISGHATLYWYQQILGQGPKLLIQFQNNGVVDDSQLPKDRFSAERLKGVDSTLKIQPAKLEDSAVYLCASSFVWAGGTATGQFFGPGTRLTVL.

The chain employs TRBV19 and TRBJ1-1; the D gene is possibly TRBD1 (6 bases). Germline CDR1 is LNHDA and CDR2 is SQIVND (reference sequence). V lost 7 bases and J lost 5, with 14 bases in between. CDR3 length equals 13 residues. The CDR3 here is CASKRGALTEAFF. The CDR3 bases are TGTGCCAGTAAAAGGGGGGCTCTTACTGAAGCTTTCTTT.

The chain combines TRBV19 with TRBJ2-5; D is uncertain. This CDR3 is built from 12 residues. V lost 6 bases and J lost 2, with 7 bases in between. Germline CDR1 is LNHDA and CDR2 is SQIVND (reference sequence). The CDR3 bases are TGTGCCAGTAGGATGGGACAAGAGACCCAGTACTTC. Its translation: CASRMGQETQYF.

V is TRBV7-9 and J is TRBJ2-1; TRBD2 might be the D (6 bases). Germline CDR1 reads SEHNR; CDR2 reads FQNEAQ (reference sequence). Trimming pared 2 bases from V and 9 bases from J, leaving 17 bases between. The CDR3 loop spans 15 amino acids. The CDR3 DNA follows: TGTGCCAGCAGCTTAAGGAGACTAGGTACCCCTGAGCAGTTCTTC. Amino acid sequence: CASSLRRLGTPEQFF.

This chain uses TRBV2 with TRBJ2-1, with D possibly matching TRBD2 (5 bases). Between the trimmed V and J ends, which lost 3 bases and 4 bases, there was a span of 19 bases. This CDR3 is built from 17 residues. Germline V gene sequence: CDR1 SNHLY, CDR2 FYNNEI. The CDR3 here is CASSDRLQNMGYNEQFF. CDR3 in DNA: TGTGCCAGCAGTGATAGACTACAAAACATGGGGTACAATGAGCAGTTCTTC.

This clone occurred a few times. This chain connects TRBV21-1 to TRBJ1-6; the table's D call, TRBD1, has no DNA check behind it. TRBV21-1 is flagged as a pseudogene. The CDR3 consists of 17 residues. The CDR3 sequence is CASSKGLRDSSPIPLHF. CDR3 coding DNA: TGTGCCAGCAGCAAAGGATTAAGGGACAGTTCCCCCATACCCCTCCACTTT.

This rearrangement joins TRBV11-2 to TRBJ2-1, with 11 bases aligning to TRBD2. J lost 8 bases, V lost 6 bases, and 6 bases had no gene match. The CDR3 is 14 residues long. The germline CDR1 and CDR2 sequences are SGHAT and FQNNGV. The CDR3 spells CASSNSGGAYEQFF. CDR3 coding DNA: TGTGCCAGCAGTAATAGCGGGGGGGCTTATGAGCAGTTCTTC.